This T cell receptor beta chain was sequenced during a study of brain T cells in children with intractable seizures. Germline V gene data show CDR1 as GTSNPN and CDR2 as SVGIG (reference sequence). The V gene lost 5 bases and the J gene lost 7 bases, with 14 bases spanning the gap. This CDR3 contains 13 residues. Measured with immunoSEQ multiplex PCR; TCRdb has only the in-frame clones, and not every one. This table has about 80,000 clones, more than 75% appearing once. The TCR comes from a girl aged 2-15 years with Rasmussen encephalitis and intractable seizures. The rearrangement joins TRBV30 to TRBJ1-4; a weak D match, TRBD1 (6 bases). Sample: peripheral blood, taken at surgery. The CDR3 nucleotides are TGTGCCTGGGCCGGGACAAGAGCTGAAAAACTGTTTTTT. Its protein is CAWAGTRAEKLFF.